This TCR beta chain was recovered during a study of blood T cell repertoires in COVID-19 (dated by TCRdb to 2018 to 2021). As for the study more broadly: Samples from collaborators originated in the United States, Italy and Spain and spanned both the acute and convalescent phases of COVID-19. The repertoires were released in a freely available public database intended as a resource for research on the immune response to SARS-CoV-2. The prospective study material was composed of cDNA or gDNA derived from T cells, B-cell-depleted T cells, or PBMCs. HLA class I and class II types, where available, came from metadata supplied by the sample provider rather than from assay-based typing. Subjects who had been exposed to COVID-19, were actively infected with it, or had recovered from it provided the deeply sampled blood TCRbeta repertoires that made up the dataset. Samples were obtained from the ongoing ImmuneRACE study (first 160 participants) and from 950 to 1,500 subjects provided by 6 global collaborators. Sample metadata almost always included a de-identified subject ID, COVID-19 status, age in years and sex.

What the authors observed across the whole study: The amount of clinical and demographic metadata varied by source and participant and was provided uncurated.

Collaborating institutions collected whole blood in K2EDTA tubes following their own protocols. For TCRbeta analysis, collaborator samples were shipped as frozen whole blood, as isolated PBMCs, or as DNA extracted from either sample type. TCRbeta CDR3 regions were amplified from genomic DNA by means of the immunoSEQ Assay, a bias-controlled multiplex PCR. The paper's data handling went like this. Nucleated cell counts per sample were estimated from amplification of reference gene primers within the assay. To quantify the absolute abundance of each unique TCRbeta CDR3 rearrangement, sequence reads were collapsed and filtered. For each sample, productive Simpson clonality was calculated as the square root of Simpson's diversity index across productive rearrangements. The table comes from immuneACCESS by way of TCRdb, which keeps in-frame sequences with V and J called. Part of the clones is missing from these tables; in studies checked, under half for an unresolved V gene and the rest for unknown reasons. The DNA was the basis for D and trimming; V, J and clone size are from that table. The sample records roughly 140,000 clones, 65% to 90% of which are singletons. The ten largest clones capture around 6.7% of the sample.

Via the germline V gene (reference sequence), CDR1 is LGHDT and CDR2 YNNKEL. The cysteine opens and the phenylalanine closes a CDR3 of 13 amino acids. Only the CDR3 part of the read is kept: 39 bases, read in frame from the first base. V is cut by 1 base and J by 10 bases, and the space between the germline ends is 10 bases. Regarding this clone: Its antigen specificity is not known. No base quality values were provided; no much bigger clone lies one nucleotide off.

This receptor was identified in a woman between 45 and 65 years old in a cohort sampled during active or convalescent COVID-19. The sample comprised peripheral blood. The V and J segments used are TRBV3-1 (or the pseudogene TRBV3-2) and TRBJ1-4, with TRBD1 perhaps the D gene, on 5 matching bases. The CDR3 reads as follows: CASSQAQGGKLFF. The DNA sequence reads TGTGCCAGCAGCCAAGCCCAGGGTGGAAAACTGTTTTTT.